The 15 T cell receptor beta chains reported below all come from one sample, sequenced in a study of blood T cell repertoires in COVID-19. The data were produced by immunoSEQ multiplex PCR, yet TCRdb's version contains in-frame clones alone and is incomplete. The sample holds more than 95,000 clones, 65% to 90% seen once. Sequenced sample: peripheral blood. The receptors originated from an elderly woman with acute or convalescent COVID-19.

The V gene is TRBV3-1 (or the pseudogene TRBV3-2), the J gene TRBJ1-3; D gene uncertain. The germline V gene encodes CDR1 LGHDT and CDR2 YNNKEL (reference sequence). V was pared by 4 bases and J by 2 bases, with 12 bases between. The CDR3 is 15 residues long. The CDR3 DNA reads as TGTGCCAGCAGCCGGGAGGGTTCAGCTGGAAACACCATATATTTT. Its protein is CASSREGSAGNTIYF.

This sequence joins TRBV7-9 and TRBJ2-5, with 8 bases aligning to TRBD1. The germline V gene encodes CDR1 SEHNR and CDR2 FQNEAQ (reference sequence). The V gene end was trimmed by 4 bases and the J gene end by 5 bases; junction bases not matched to a gene: 9. The CDR3 spans 15 residues. CDR3 sequence (DNA): TGTGCCAGCAGCTCCGGACAGGGCCAACGGGAGACCCAGTACTTC. This codes for CASSSGQGQRETQYF.

V usage is TRBV5-1 and J usage is TRBJ2-5, with 7 bases matching TRBD1. V was pared by 4 bases and J by 5 bases, with 8 bases of the junction left unmatched. Germline V gene sequence: CDR1 SGHRS, CDR2 YFSETQ. The CDR3 spans 14 residues. The CDR3 DNA sequence: TGCGCCAGCAGCCAGGGACAGCCCCGGGAGACCCAGTACTTC. Protein sequence: CASSQGQPRETQYF.

This chain uses TRBV28 with TRBJ1-1; the D gene is possibly TRBD1 (6 bases). V dropped 7 bases and J dropped 10 bases, with 16 bases sitting between them. The CDR3 sequence is 12 residues long. Per the germline V gene, CDR1 is MDHEN and CDR2 is SYDVKM. As DNA, the CDR3 is TGTGCCAGCATGGGGGGCGGACTAGTAGCTTTCTTT. Its translation: CASMGGGLVAFF.

The chain links TRBV10-3 to TRBJ1-6; tentative D call: TRBD1 (6 bases). The CDR3 consists of 15 residues. Germline V gene lookup returns CDR1 ENHRY and CDR2 SYGVKD. Trimming cost V 0 bases and J 10 bases, with 13 bases left between them. CDR3 DNA sequence: TGTGCCATCAGTGAGTCGCCAGGGGTAGGCTCACCCCTCCACTTT. Translating gives CAISESPGVGSPLHF.

The chain carries TRBV29-1 and TRBJ1-4, with TRBD1 matching over 8 bases. This CDR3 is 13 amino acids long. V gave up 7 bases and J gave up 8 bases; unmatched junction bases: 9. CDR1 and CDR2 from the germline V gene are SQVTM and ANQGSEA. The CDR3 is CSAQGAPEEKLFF. The CDR3 nucleotides are TGCAGCGCGCAGGGGGCCCCGGAGGAAAAACTGTTTTTT. Filled out from reference TRBV29-1 and TRBJ1-4, the complete variable domain reads SAVISQKPSRDICQRGTSLTIQCQVDSQVTMMFWYRQQPGQSLTLIATANQGSEATYESGFVIDKFPISRPNLTFSTLTVSNMSPEDSSIYLCSAQGAPEEKLFFGSGTQLSVL.

CDR3 bases: TGTGCCAGCAGCTCCCAGGTGGGACTGTGGGGGGGCTACACCTTC. Translated, it gives CASSSQVGLWGGYTF. The V call is TRBV5-5, the J call TRBJ1-2; possibly TRBD1 for D (5 bases). CDR3 length: 15 amino acids. Germline V gives CDR1 SGHKS, CDR2 YYEKEE (reference sequence). V gave up 3 bases and J gave up 8 bases, with 20 bases separating them.

This clone was counted a single time. The V gene is TRBV5-1, the J gene TRBJ1-1, with D perhaps matching TRBD1 (6 bases). This CDR3 comprises 14 residues. Germline CDR1 and CDR2: SGHRS and YFSETQ. V lost 5 bases and J 4 bases, leaving 15 bases between the germline ends. The CDR3 DNA reads as TGCGCCAGCAGGGATGACAGGAGTAGCACTGAAGCTTTCTTT. Protein product: CASRDDRSSTEAFF.

The chain recombines TRBV5-1 with TRBJ2-7; no clear D. V was trimmed by 3 bases and J by 4 bases, leaving 20 bases between them. The germline V gene has CDR1 SGHRS and CDR2 YFSETQ. This CDR3 has 16 residues. The CDR3 region has the DNA TGCGCCAGCAGCTACGATTCCGAAGCCCCTTTTTACGAGCAGTACTTC. Residues: CASSYDSEAPFYEQYF.

The chain combines TRBV7-2 with TRBJ1-3; D may be TRBD1 (5 bases). The CDR3 has 15 residues. With 5 bases removed from V and 0 bases from J, the gap between germline ends came to 11 bases. The germline V gene has CDR1 SGHTA and CDR2 FQGNSA. The CDR3 here is CASSPDRNSGNTIYF. Here the CDR3 DNA reads TGTGCCAGCAGCCCCGACAGAAACTCTGGAAACACCATATATTTT.

The rearrangement links TRBV28 to TRBJ2-2, with a weak D call TRBD1 (5 bases). The germline V gene encodes CDR1 MDHEN and CDR2 SYDVKM. Trimming removed 5 bases at V and 8 bases at J, with 15 bases between. CDR3 length: 14 amino acids. CDR3 residues: CASSTPRDSGELFF. CDR3 DNA sequence: TGTGCCAGCAGTACCCCCAGGGATTCTGGGGAGCTGTTTTTT.

The rearrangement uses TRBV5-6 and TRBJ1-2, with 7 bases matching TRBD1. Trimming cost V 4 bases and J 7 bases; bases outside gene matches: 4. The germline CDR1 and CDR2 sequences are SGHDT and YYEEEE. The length of the CDR3 is 12 residues. The CDR3 DNA is TGTGCCAGCAGCCTAACAGGGGCTGGCTACACCTTC. Its protein product is CASSLTGAGYTF.

J is TRBJ1-2 and V is TRBV28; maybe TRBD1 (5 bases). The CDR3 runs to 13 residues. The V gene lost 4 bases and the J gene lost 2 bases, with 8 bases spanning the gap. The germline CDR1 and CDR2 sequences are MDHEN and SYDVKM. CDR3 protein: CASSSAGNYGYTF. The CDR3 coding sequence is TGTGCCAGCAGTTCGGCAGGGAACTATGGCTACACCTTC.

This clone came up once. The V and J genes are TRBV10-3 and TRBJ2-5, with 8 bases aligning to TRBD2. Germline assignment: CDR1 ENHRY and CDR2 SYGVKD. CDR3 length: 12 residues. Trimming at V came to 9 bases and at J to 2 bases, leaving 2 bases not matched to a gene. CDR3 protein: CAISGGQETQYF. DNA of the CDR3: TGTGCCATAAGCGGGGGACAAGAGACCCAGTACTTC.

The chain combines TRBV9 with TRBJ2-1; TRBD2 aligns across 11 bases. Germline CDR1 and CDR2: SGDLS and YYNGEE. Losses at the gene ends were 3 bases for V and 4 bases for J; bases not matched to a gene: 6. The CDR3 runs to 16 residues. In DNA, the CDR3 is TGTGCCAGCAGCGGACTTACTAGCGGGGGTTACAATGAGCAGTTCTTC. Protein sequence: CASSGLTSGGYNEQFF. Using reference TRBV9 and TRBJ2-1 for the parts outside the CDR3, the full variable domain is DSGVTQTPKHLITATGQRVTLRCSPRSGDLSVYWYQQSLDQGLQFLIQYYNGEERAKGNILERFSAQQFPDLHSELNLSSLELGDSALYFCASSGLTSGGYNEQFFGPGTRLTVL.